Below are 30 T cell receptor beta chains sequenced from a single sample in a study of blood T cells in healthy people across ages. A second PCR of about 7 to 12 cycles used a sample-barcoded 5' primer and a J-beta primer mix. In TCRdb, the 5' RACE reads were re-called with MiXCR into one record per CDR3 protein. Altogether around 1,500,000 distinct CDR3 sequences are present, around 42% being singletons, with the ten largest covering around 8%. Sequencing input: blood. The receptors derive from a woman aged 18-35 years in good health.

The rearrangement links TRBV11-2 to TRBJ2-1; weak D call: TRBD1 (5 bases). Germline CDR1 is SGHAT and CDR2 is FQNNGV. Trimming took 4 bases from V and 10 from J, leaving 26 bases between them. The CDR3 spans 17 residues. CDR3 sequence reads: CASSSFTGPRVSYEQFF. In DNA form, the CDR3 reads TGTGCCAGCAGCTCCTTCACAGGTCCCAGGGTTTCCTACGAGCAGTTCTTC.

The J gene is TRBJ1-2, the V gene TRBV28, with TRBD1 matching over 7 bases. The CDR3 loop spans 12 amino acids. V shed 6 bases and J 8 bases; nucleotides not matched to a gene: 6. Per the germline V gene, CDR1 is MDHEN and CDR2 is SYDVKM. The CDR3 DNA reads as TGTGCCAGCAGCTCGACAGGGATCGGCTACACCTTC. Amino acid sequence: CASSSTGIGYTF.

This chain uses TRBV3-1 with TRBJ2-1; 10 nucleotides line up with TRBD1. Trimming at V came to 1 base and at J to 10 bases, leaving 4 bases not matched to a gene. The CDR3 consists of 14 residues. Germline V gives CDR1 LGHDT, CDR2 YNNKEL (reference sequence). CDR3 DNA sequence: TGTGCCAGCAGCCAAGGGGACAGGGGTTCCGAGCAGTTCTTC. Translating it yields CASSQGDRGSEQFF.

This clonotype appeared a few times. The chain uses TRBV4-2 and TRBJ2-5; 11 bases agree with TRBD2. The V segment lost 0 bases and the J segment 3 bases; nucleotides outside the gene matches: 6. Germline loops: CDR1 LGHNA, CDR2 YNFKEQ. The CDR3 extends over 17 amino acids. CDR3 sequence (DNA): TGTGCCAGCAGCCAAGACAAAGGGACTAGCGGCAAAGAGACCCAGTACTTC. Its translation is CASSQDKGTSGKETQYF.

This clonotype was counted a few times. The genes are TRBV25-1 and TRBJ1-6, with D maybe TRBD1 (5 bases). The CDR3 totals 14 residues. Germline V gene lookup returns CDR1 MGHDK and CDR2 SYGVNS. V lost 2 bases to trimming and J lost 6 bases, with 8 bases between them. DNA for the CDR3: TGTGCCAGCAGTGAAAGGCAGGGTAATTCACCCCTCCACTTT. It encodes CASSERQGNSPLHF.

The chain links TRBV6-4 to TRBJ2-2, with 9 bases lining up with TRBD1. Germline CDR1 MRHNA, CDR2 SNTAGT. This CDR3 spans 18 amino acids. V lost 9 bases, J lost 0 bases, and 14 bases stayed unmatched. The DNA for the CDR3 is TGTGCCAGTAGAAGGACAGGGGTTTTGACTTCGAACACCGGGGAGCTGTTTTTT. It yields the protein CASRRTGVLTSNTGELFF.

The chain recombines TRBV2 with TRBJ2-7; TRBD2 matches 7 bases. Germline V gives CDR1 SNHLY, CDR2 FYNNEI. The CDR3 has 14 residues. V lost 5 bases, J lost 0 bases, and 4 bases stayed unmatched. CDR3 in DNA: TGTGCCAGCAGTCATGGGGGGGACTCCTACGAGCAGTACTTC. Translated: CASSHGGDSYEQYF.

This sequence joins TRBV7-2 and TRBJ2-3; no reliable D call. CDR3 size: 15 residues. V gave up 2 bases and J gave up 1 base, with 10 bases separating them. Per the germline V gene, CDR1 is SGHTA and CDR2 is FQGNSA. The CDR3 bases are TGTGCCAGCAGCTTATTATTGTCCGGCACAGATACGCAGTATTTT. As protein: CASSLLLSGTDTQYF.

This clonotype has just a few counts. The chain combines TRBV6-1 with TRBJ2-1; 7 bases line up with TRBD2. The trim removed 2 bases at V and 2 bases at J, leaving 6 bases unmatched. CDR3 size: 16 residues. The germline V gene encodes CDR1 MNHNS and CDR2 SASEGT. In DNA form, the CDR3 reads TGTGCCAGCAGTGAAACGGGTAGCGGGCCCTACAATGAGCAGTTCTTC. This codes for CASSETGSGPYNEQFF.

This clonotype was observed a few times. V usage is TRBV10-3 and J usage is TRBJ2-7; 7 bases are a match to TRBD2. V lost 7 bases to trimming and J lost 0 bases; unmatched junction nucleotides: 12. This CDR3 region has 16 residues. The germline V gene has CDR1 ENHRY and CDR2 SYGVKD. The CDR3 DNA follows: TGTGCCATCACATCCACGCGGGCGGGAGCCTCCTACGAGCAGTACTTC. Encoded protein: CAITSTRAGASYEQYF.

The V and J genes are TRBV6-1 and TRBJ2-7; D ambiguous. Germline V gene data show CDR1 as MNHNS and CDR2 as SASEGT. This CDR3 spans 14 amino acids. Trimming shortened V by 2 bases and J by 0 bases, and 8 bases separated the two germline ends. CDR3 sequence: CASSEYGPSYEQYF. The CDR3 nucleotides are TGTGCCAGCAGTGAATACGGGCCCTCCTACGAGCAGTACTTC.

CDR3 protein: CASSPVGLSDGYTF. The CDR3 nucleotides read TGTGCCAGCTCACCCGTAGGCCTCTCTGACGGCTACACCTTC. The V call is TRBV18, the J call TRBJ1-2, with D uncertain. Germline values: CDR1 KGHSH, CDR2 LQKENI. The ends were cut back, 3 bases at V and 8 bases at J, with 16 bases in the middle. The CDR3 sequence is 14 residues long.

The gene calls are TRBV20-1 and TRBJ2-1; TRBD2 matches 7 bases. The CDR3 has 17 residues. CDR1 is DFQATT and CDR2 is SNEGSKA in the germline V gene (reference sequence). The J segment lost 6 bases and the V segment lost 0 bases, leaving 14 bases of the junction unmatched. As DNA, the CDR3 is TGCAGTGCTAGAGATCTGGGGTCGCGCGGGAGTACCAATGAGCAGTTCTTC. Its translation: CSARDLGSRGSTNEQFF.

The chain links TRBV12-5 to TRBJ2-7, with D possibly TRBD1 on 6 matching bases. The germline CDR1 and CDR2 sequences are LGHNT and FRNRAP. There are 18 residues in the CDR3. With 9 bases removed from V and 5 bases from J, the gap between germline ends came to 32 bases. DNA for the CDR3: TGTGCTAGCAGTGCCGCAAAGTTTCTGGGCAGGGGTCGGGACGAGCAGTACTTC. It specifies CASSAAKFLGRGRDEQYF.

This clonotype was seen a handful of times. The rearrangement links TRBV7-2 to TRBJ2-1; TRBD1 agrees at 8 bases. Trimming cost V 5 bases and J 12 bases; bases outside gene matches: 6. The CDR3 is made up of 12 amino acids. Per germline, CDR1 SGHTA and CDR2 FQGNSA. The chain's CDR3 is CASSPGQGMQFF. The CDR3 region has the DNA TGTGCCAGCAGCCCCGGACAGGGAATGCAGTTCTTC.

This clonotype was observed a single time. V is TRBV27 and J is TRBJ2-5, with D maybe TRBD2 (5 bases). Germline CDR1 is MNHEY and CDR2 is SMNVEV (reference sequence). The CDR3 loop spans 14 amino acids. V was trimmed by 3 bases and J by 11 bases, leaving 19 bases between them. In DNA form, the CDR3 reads TGTGCCAGCAGTTTGGCTAGCATTGTCAATGAGCAGTACTTC. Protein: CASSLASIVNEQYF.

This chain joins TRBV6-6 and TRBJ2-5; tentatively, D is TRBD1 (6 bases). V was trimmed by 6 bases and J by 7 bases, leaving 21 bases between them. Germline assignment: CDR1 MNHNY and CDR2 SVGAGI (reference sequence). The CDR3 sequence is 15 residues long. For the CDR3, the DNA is TGTGCCAGCAGATACAGGGAAGGGAGATATTGGACCCAGTACTTC. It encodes CASRYREGRYWTQYF.

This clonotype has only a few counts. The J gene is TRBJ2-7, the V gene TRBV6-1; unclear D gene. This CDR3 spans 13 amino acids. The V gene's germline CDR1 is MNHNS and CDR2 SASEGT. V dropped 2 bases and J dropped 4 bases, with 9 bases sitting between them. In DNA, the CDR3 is TGTGCCAGCAGTGAATGGGATGCGTACGAGCAGTACTTC. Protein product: CASSEWDAYEQYF.

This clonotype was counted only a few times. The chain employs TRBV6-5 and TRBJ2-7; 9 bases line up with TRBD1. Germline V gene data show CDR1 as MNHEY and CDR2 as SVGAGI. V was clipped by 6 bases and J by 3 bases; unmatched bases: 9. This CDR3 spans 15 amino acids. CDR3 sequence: CASRPRGDRVYEQYF. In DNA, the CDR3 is TGTGCCAGCAGGCCAAGGGGGGACAGGGTCTACGAGCAGTACTTC.

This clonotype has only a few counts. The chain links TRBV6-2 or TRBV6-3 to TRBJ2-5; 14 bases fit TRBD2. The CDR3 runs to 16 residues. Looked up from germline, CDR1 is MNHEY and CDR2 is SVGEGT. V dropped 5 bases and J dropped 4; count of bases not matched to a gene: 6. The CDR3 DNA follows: TGTGCCAGCAGTACCGGACTAGCGGGGGGCCCAGAGACCCAGTACTTC. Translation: CASSTGLAGGPETQYF.

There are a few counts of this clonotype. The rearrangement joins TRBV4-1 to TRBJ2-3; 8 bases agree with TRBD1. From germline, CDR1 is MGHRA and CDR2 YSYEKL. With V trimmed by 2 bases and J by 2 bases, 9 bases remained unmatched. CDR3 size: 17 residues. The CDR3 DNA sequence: TGCGCCAGCAGCCAATCTACAGGGGGACGACCCACAGATACGCAGTATTTT. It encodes CASSQSTGGRPTDTQYF.

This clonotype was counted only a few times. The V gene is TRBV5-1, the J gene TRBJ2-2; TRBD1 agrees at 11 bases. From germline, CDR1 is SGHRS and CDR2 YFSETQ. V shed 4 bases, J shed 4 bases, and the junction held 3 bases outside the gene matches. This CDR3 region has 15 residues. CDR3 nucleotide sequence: TGCGCCAGCAGCACCGGGACAGGGGGCACCGGGGAGCTGTTTTTT. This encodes CASSTGTGGTGELFF.

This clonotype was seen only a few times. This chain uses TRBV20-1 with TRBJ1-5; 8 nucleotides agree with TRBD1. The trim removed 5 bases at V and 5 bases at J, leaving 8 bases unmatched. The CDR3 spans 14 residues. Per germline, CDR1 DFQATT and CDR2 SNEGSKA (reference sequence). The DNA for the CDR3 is TGCAGTGCTGGAAGGACAGGGTGGGATCAGCCCCAGCATTTT. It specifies CSAGRTGWDQPQHF.

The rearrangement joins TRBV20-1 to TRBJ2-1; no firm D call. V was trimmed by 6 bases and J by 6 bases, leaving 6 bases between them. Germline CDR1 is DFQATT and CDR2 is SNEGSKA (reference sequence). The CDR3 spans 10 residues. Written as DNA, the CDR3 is TGCAGTGCCCAAGCCAATGAGCAGTTCTTC. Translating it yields CSAQANEQFF.

The CDR3 here is CATSADRTSTDTQYF. The CDR3 DNA follows: TGTGCCACCAGTGCCGACAGAACCAGCACAGATACGCAGTATTTT. This chain connects TRBV24-1 to TRBJ2-3; possibly TRBD1 for D (5 bases). Germline V gene data show CDR1 as KGHDR and CDR2 as SFDVKD. The CDR3 has 15 residues. The V and J ends lost 5 bases and 0 bases respectively, with 11 bases between them.

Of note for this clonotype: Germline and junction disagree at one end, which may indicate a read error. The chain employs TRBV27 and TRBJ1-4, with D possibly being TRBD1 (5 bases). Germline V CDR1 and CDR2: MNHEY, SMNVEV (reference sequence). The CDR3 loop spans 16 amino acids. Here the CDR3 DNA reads TGTGCCAGCAGTTTAATGTCTCTGACAGCTAATGGAAAACTGTTTTTT. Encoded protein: CASSLMSLTANGKLFF.

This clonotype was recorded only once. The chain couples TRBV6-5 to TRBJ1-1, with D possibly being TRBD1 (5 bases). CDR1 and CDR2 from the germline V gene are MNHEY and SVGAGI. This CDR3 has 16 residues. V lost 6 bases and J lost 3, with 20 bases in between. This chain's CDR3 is CASRQAPAGGYTEAFF. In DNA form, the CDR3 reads TGTGCCAGCAGACAGGCCCCGGCCGGGGGATACACTGAAGCTTTCTTT.

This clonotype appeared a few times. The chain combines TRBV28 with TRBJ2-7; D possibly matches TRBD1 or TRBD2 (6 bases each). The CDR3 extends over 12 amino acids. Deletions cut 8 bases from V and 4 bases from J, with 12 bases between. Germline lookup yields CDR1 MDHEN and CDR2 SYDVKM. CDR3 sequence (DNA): TGTGCCAGCGTCGGGGGCAGGTACGAGCAGTACTTC. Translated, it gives CASVGGRYEQYF.

In nucleotides, the CDR3 is TGTGCCAGCAGCCCTAGACGGGACAGGGCTAATAGCAATCAGCCCCAGCATTTT. This gives the protein CASSPRRDRANSNQPQHF. This chain connects TRBV3-1 to TRBJ1-5; 9 positions match TRBD1. V lost 4 bases, J lost 0 bases, and 10 bases stayed unmatched. Germline V lookup: CDR1 LGHDT, CDR2 YNNKEL (reference sequence). The CDR3 length is 18 residues.

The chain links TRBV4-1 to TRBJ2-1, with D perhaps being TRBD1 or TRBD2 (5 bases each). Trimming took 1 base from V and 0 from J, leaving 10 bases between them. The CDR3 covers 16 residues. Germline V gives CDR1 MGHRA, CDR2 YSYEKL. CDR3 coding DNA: TGCGCCAGCAGCCAAGGAGGGGCTAGCTCCTACAATGAGCAGTTCTTC. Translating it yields CASSQGGASSYNEQFF.